These 20 T cell receptor beta chains originate from one sample sequenced in a study of regulatory T cells in long-lasting Graves disease. Sequencing libraries for TCR beta were prepared with iRepertoire HTBI primers and Arm-PCR of CDR3 regions. TCRdb recomputed calls from the multiplex PCR reads with MiXCR, one row per CDR3 protein. The sample contains hundreds of thousands of distinct CDR3 sequences, less than 25% of which appear only once. Time point of the sample: persistent/refractory GD, antithyroid drugs over 5 years with positive TRAb. With RNA extracted from PBMCs as input, the TCR library was made. Sequencing used peripheral blood mononuclear cells (PBMCs), obtained when the disease was refractory, from a patient treated with antithyroid drugs. These receptors all come from a female donor with Graves disease.

This chain connects TRBV10-3 to TRBJ1-6; TRBD1 matches at 7 bases. The germline gives CDR1 ENHRY, CDR2 SYGVKD. The junction had 3 bases not matched to a gene; V was cut back by 10 bases and J by 3 bases. The CDR3 sequence is 13 residues long. CDR3 bases: TGTGCCAGCAGGGGGAACTATAATTCACCCCTCCACTTT. Protein product: CASRGNYNSPLHF.

V and J are TRBV9 and TRBJ2-3; D unresolved. Germline lookup yields CDR1 SGDLS and CDR2 YYNGEE. This CDR3 is built from 14 residues. Trimming removed 4 bases at V and 3 bases at J, with 12 bases between. CDR3 loop: CASSPGPWTDTQYF. CDR3 coding DNA: TGTGCCAGCAGCCCCGGCCCCTGGACAGATACGCAGTATTTT.

J is TRBJ2-7 and V is TRBV12-3 or TRBV12-4; 8 bases agree with TRBD2. The CDR3 sequence is 14 residues long. The junction had 8 bases not matched to a gene; V was cut back by 5 bases and J by 5 bases. This CDR3 is CASSRSGSGNEQYF. The CDR3, as DNA: TGTGCCAGCAGTAGAAGCGGGAGTGGCAACGAGCAGTACTTC.

This clonotype has at least ten counts. This chain uses TRBV12-3 or TRBV12-4 with TRBJ2-7, with D uncertain. This CDR3 is 12 amino acids long. The ends were cut back, 6 bases at V and 5 bases at J, with 11 bases in the middle. The chain's CDR3 is CASSLSGNEQYF. The CDR3, as DNA: TGTGCCAGCAGCTTATCGGGTAACGAGCAGTACTTC.

This clonotype showed up many times. J is TRBJ1-6 and V is TRBV10-3; no clear D gene. The CDR3 is made up of 13 amino acids. V was clipped by 2 bases and J by 9 bases, with 8 bases between them. Germline CDR1 is ENHRY and CDR2 is SYGVKD. The CDR3 loop is CAISEDPSSPLHF. The CDR3 bases are TGTGCCATCAGTGAGGATCCAAGTTCACCCCTCCACTTT.

This clonotype was counted many times. V and J are TRBV28 and TRBJ1-1; 7 bases fit TRBD1. This CDR3 has 15 residues. Per germline, CDR1 MDHEN and CDR2 SYDVKM. The V and J ends lost 4 bases and 0 bases, in that order; junction bases with no gene match: 5. The CDR3 nucleotides are TGTGCCAGCAGTTCCAAGGGGGCGGTGAACACTGAAGCTTTCTTT. Encoded protein: CASSSKGAVNTEAFF.

This clonotype was seen repeatedly, ten times or more. J is TRBJ2-7 and V is TRBV5-4; TRBD1 matches at 7 bases. The V and J ends lost 2 bases and 3 bases, in that order; junction bases with no gene match: 8. In germline, CDR1 is SGHNT, CDR2 YYREEE (reference sequence). This CDR3 spans 15 amino acids. CDR3 sequence (DNA): TGTGCCAGCAGCTTAAACCGGGACAGAGACTACGAGCAGTACTTC. Amino acids: CASSLNRDRDYEQYF. The full variable domain, its missing parts supplied by reference TRBV5-4 and TRBJ2-7, is ETGVTQSPTHLIKTRGQQVTLRCSSQSGHNTVSWYQQALGQGPQFIFQYYREEENGRGNFPPRFSGLQFPNYSSELNVNALELDDSALYLCASSLNRDRDYEQYFGPGTRLTVT.

The chain joins TRBV19 to TRBJ1-5; 7 nucleotides match TRBD1. The CDR3 has 15 amino acids. V shed 5 bases, J shed 5 bases, and the junction held 9 bases outside the gene matches. Germline V gene sequence: CDR1 LNHDA, CDR2 SQIVND (reference sequence). In DNA, the CDR3 is TGTGCCAGTAGTTCCTCGGGACAGAACTATCAGCCCCAGCATTTT. Its protein is CASSSSGQNYQPQHF.

The chain carries TRBV20-1 and TRBJ1-1; D is uncertain. This CDR3 is 13 amino acids long. Germline CDR1 DFQATT, CDR2 SNEGSKA (reference sequence). V lost 1 base and J 2 bases, leaving 8 bases between the germline ends. CDR3 sequence reads: CSARANLNTEAFF. In nucleotides, the CDR3 is TGCAGTGCTAGAGCAAATTTAAACACTGAAGCTTTCTTT.

This clonotype was observed at least ten times. The chain combines TRBV4-3 with TRBJ2-7, with TRBD2 matching 13 bases. Germline loops: CDR1 LGHNA, CDR2 YSLEER. The CDR3 spans 15 residues. With 1 base clipped from V and 3 bases from J, the junction kept 0 bases outside the gene matches. CDR3 sequence: CASSQGLAGGYEQYF. The CDR3 bases are TGCGCCAGCAGCCAAGGACTAGCGGGAGGCTACGAGCAGTACTTC.

This clonotype showed up just a few times. V gene TRBV30 combines with J gene TRBJ1-3; D call uncertain. Trimming pared 1 base from V and 0 bases from J, leaving 10 bases between. Germline values: CDR1 GTSNPN, CDR2 SVGIG (reference sequence). CDR3 length: 15 residues. CDR3 protein: CAWSGAEYSGNTIYF. CDR3 DNA sequence: TGTGCCTGGAGTGGTGCCGAATACTCTGGAAACACCATATATTTT.

This chain links TRBV2 with TRBJ2-1; D remains unclear. The CDR3 runs to 15 residues. Germline CDR1 is SNHLY and CDR2 is FYNNEI. V shed 3 bases and J shed 4 bases, with 13 bases lying between them. The CDR3 bases are TGTGCCAGCAGTGAGATCCTAGAGGCGTACAATGAGCAGTTCTTC. Translated, it gives CASSEILEAYNEQFF.

This clonotype was counted many times. This chain links TRBV7-2 with TRBJ1-2; D remains unclear. Between the trimmed V and J ends, which lost 4 bases and 7 bases, there was a span of 16 bases. The CDR3 contains 14 residues. Germline V CDR1 and CDR2: SGHTA, FQGNSA. CDR3 sequence reads: CASSSVMGYSGYTF. CDR3 nucleotides: TGTGCCAGCAGCTCGGTGATGGGGTACTCTGGCTACACCTTC.

This clonotype was recorded at least ten times. This chain joins TRBV11-3 and TRBJ1-6; D may be TRBD1 (5 bases). Trimming left V 3 bases short and J 8 bases short, with 8 bases between. This CDR3 region has 13 residues. The germline gives CDR1 SGHNT, CDR2 YENEEA. CDR3 nucleotides: TGTGCCAGCAGCTTCGGGGGAGATTCACCCCTCCACTTT. It yields the protein CASSFGGDSPLHF.

The CDR3 region has the DNA TGTGCCAGCAGTTACGTTCCTCGCGGGAGGGGCACAGATACGCAGTATTTT. Amino acid sequence: CASSYVPRGRGTDTQYF. The chain employs TRBV6-2 or TRBV6-3 and TRBJ2-3, with 9 nucleotides matching TRBD2. This CDR3 contains 17 residues. Germline values: CDR1 MNHEY, CDR2 SVGEGT. The J segment lost 1 base and the V segment lost 2 bases, leaving 7 bases of the junction unmatched.

A note on this clonotype: A read error is possible here, since a much larger clone lies one base away. J is TRBJ2-7 and V is TRBV28; D is undetermined. CDR3 length: 14 residues. Looked up from germline, CDR1 is MDHEN and CDR2 is SYDVKM. CDR3 nucleotide sequence: TGTGCCAGCAGTTTATTTGGGGAATCCTGCGAGCAGTACTTC. Its protein is CASSLFGESCEQYF. The variable domain in full, completed from reference TRBV28 and TRBJ2-7, reads DVKVTQSSRYLVKRTGEKVFLECVQDMDHENMFWYRQDPGLGLRLIYFSYDVKMKEKGDIPEGYSVSREKKERFSLILESASTNQTSMYLCASSLFGESCEQYFGPGTRLTVT.

This clonotype appeared a few times. A read error may account for a junction end that differs from germline. The rearrangement uses TRBV10-3 and TRBJ2-2, with 7 bases matching TRBD1. The germline CDR1 and CDR2 sequences are ENHRY and SYGVKD. This CDR3 is 12 amino acids long. The DNA of the CDR3 is TGTGCCAGCAGTTCTCAAACAGGGGAGCTGCTTTTT. Protein sequence: CASSSQTGELLF.

The CDR3 reads CSARGDRDLEDTQYF. In nucleotides, the CDR3 is TGCAGTGCTAGAGGAGACAGGGACCTAGAGGATACGCAGTATTTT. This chain joins TRBV20-1 and TRBJ2-3; TRBD1 aligns across 7 bases. This CDR3 spans 15 amino acids. CDR1 is DFQATT, CDR2 SNEGSKA, per germline (reference sequence). V lost 1 base, J lost 6 bases, and 10 bases stayed unmatched.

In this sample, this clonotype turned up many times. The V gene is TRBV28, the J gene TRBJ2-5, with 8 bases identical to TRBD1. This CDR3 contains 14 residues. The germline V gene encodes CDR1 MDHEN and CDR2 SYDVKM. The V and J ends lost 4 bases and 9 bases, in that order; junction bases with no gene match: 10. DNA for the CDR3: TGTGCCAGCAGTTCCTTAGGACAGGGTTCGTCCCAGTACTTC. Residues: CASSSLGQGSSQYF.

The genes are TRBV19 and TRBJ1-2; D not resolved. V was shortened by 9 bases and J by 7 bases, with 21 bases between the two germline ends. CDR3 length equals 14 residues. Germline values: CDR1 LNHDA, CDR2 SQIVND (reference sequence). This chain's CDR3 is CASLSVGRLGGYTF. CDR3 bases: TGTGCCAGCCTTTCCGTGGGCCGGCTCGGTGGCTACACCTTC.